This entry lists 17 T cell receptor beta chains sequenced from one sample in a study of beta chain features in type 1 diabetes. General study results and limits: When Type 1 diabetes patients were examined, their TCRB CDR3s proved moderately but significantly shorter in all four CD4+ subsets.

What was sequenced were expressed TCRB transcripts, since all of the isolated RNA had been reverse transcribed. Libraries were prepared by immunoSEQ multiplex PCR; TCRdb keeps only in-frame clonotypes and omits some of them. There are under 250,000 clones in the sample; approximately 15% occur only once, and approximately 0.018% lies in the top ten. These receptors lack a known antigen. Sequenced sample: naive CD4+ T cells from blood. The receptor set was obtained from a man aged 25 to 40 with type 1 diabetes.

This chain connects TRBV19 to TRBJ1-1; possibly TRBD1 for D (6 bases). Trimming shortened V by 5 bases and J by 5 bases, and 18 bases separated the two germline ends. CDR3 length equals 15 residues. CDR1 and CDR2 (germline): LNHDA, SQIVND (reference sequence). The CDR3 loop is CASSGQIFWRTEAFF. CDR3 DNA: TGTGCCAGTAGTGGACAGATTTTTTGGAGGACTGAAGCTTTCTTT. Filled out from reference TRBV19 and TRBJ1-1, the complete variable domain reads DGGITQSPKYLFRKEGQNVTLSCEQNLNHDAMYWYRQDPGQGLRLIYYSQIVNDFQKGDIAEGYSVSREKKESFPLTVTSAQKNPTAFYLCASSGQIFWRTEAFFGQGTRLTVV.

This clone was counted a few times. This chain uses TRBV2 with TRBJ2-7, with TRBD1 identical over 9 bases. Germline V gene data show CDR1 as SNHLY and CDR2 as FYNNEI. CDR3 size: 14 residues. V lost 8 bases to trimming and J lost 1 base; unmatched junction nucleotides: 6. The CDR3 DNA follows: TGTGCCAGCTCCCGGGACAGGGCTTCCTACGAGCAGTACTTC. Translating gives CASSRDRASYEQYF.

This clone was counted between two and nine times. This chain uses TRBV6-5 with TRBJ2-2; tentative D call: TRBD1 (5 bases). Looked up from germline, CDR1 is MNHEY and CDR2 is SVGAGI. V lost 5 bases and J 1 base, leaving 8 bases between the germline ends. The CDR3 has 14 residues. The CDR3 sequence is CASSRQRNTGELFF. As DNA, the CDR3 is TGTGCCAGCAGTAGACAGAGGAACACCGGGGAGCTGTTTTTT.

The chain is built from TRBV30 and TRBJ2-5, with D maybe TRBD1 (5 bases). CDR1 GTSNPN and CDR2 SVGIG come from the germline V gene (reference sequence). Trimming pared 1 base from V and 2 bases from J, leaving 11 bases between. This CDR3 region has 14 residues. The CDR3 DNA reads TGTGCCTGGAGTGCTCGACGGACACAAGAGACCCAGTACTTC. Its translation: CAWSARRTQETQYF.

This clone showed up just a few times. The chain is built from TRBV9 and TRBJ2-3; 12 positions agree with TRBD2. The CDR3 runs to 15 residues. Per germline, CDR1 SGDLS and CDR2 YYNGEE. The V gene end was trimmed by 6 bases and the J gene end by 2 bases; junction bases not matched to a gene: 4. The CDR3 nucleotides read TGTGCCAGCACCAGGACTAGCGGGGCCACAGATACGCAGTATTTT. Encoded protein: CASTRTSGATDTQYF.

CDR3 in amino acids: CASRRPQGEQFF. As DNA, the CDR3 is TGCGCCAGCAGGCGTCCTCAGGGCGAGCAGTTCTTC. The chain employs TRBV5-1 and TRBJ2-1; the D gene is possibly TRBD1 (5 bases). The CDR3 contains 12 residues. The ends were cut back, 5 bases at V and 10 bases at J, with 13 bases in the middle. Germline assignment: CDR1 SGHRS and CDR2 YFSETQ.

The V call is TRBV30, the J call TRBJ2-7; the match to TRBD2 covers 9 bases. V was clipped by 2 bases and J by 1 base; unmatched bases: 6. This CDR3 spans 15 amino acids. Germline CDR1 is GTSNPN and CDR2 is SVGIG (reference sequence). Here the CDR3 reads CAWSRAGGWSYEQYF. The CDR3 DNA is TGTGCCTGGAGTAGGGCGGGAGGGTGGTCCTACGAGCAGTACTTC.

The rearrangement joins TRBV18 to TRBJ1-6, with D unclear. The CDR3 totals 14 residues. Trimming left V 3 bases short and J 5 bases short, with 8 bases between. The germline gives CDR1 KGHSH, CDR2 LQKENI. The CDR3 DNA reads TGTGCCAGCTCACCCGCAGGTCATAATTCACCCCTCCACTTT. It specifies CASSPAGHNSPLHF.

This clone showed up just a few times. The J gene is TRBJ1-5, the V gene TRBV7-2; no clear D gene. This CDR3 has 14 residues. Trimming shortened V by 0 bases and J by 0 bases, and 3 bases separated the two germline ends. Germline CDR1 and CDR2: SGHTA and FQGNSA. In DNA form, the CDR3 reads TGTGCCAGCAGCTTAGCTAATAGCAATCAGCCCCAGCATTTT. This sequence encodes CASSLANSNQPQHF.

This chain joins TRBV19 and TRBJ2-7, with 9 positions matching TRBD1. The CDR3 length is 16 residues. Germline assignment: CDR1 LNHDA and CDR2 SQIVND (reference sequence). Unmatched junction bases numbered 9, after V lost 6 bases and J lost 0 bases. The CDR3 sequence: CASSDPGTGSSYEQYF. The CDR3 DNA reads TGTGCCAGTAGCGACCCCGGGACAGGGAGCTCCTACGAGCAGTACTTC.

There are a few counts of this clone. CDR3 coding DNA: TGTGCCTGGAGTGTTCATAGCACAGATACGCAGTATTTT. Its translation is CAWSVHSTDTQYF. V gene TRBV30 combines with J gene TRBJ2-3; the D is unclear. Germline CDR1 GTSNPN, CDR2 SVGIG (reference sequence). V gave up 0 bases and J gave up 0 bases, with 4 bases separating them. This CDR3 region has 13 residues. Together with reference TRBV30 and TRBJ2-3, the CDR3 gives the full variable domain: SQTIHQWPATLVQPVGSPLSLECTVEGTSNPNLYWYRQAAGRGLQLLFYSVGIGQISSEVPQNLSASRPQDRQFILSSKKLLLSDSGFYLCAWSVHSTDTQYFGPGTRLTVL.

This clone has more than one count but fewer than ten. The chain links TRBV11-2 to TRBJ2-3; a weak D match, TRBD2 (6 bases). With 6 bases removed from V and 4 bases from J, the gap between germline ends came to 17 bases. The CDR3 covers 15 residues. Germline-derived CDR1 and CDR2 are SGHAT and FQNNGV. The CDR3 loop reads CASRPGGSRADTQYF. Written as DNA, the CDR3 is TGTGCCAGCAGACCCGGGGGTAGTAGAGCAGATACGCAGTATTTT.

This clone showed up just a few times. This chain connects TRBV10-3 to TRBJ1-1; D gene unclear. This CDR3 contains 14 residues. The V gene lost 2 bases and the J gene lost 6 bases, with 13 bases spanning the gap. CDR1 is ENHRY, CDR2 SYGVKD, per germline. The CDR3 sequence is CAISEGDSSAEAFF. The CDR3 DNA is TGTGCCATCAGTGAGGGCGATTCGAGCGCTGAAGCTTTCTTT.

The V and J genes are TRBV5-1 and TRBJ2-3, with 10 bases matching TRBD1. V lost 3 bases and J lost 0; bases outside the gene matches: 13. This CDR3 contains 19 residues. Germline V CDR1 and CDR2: SGHRS, YFSETQ. The CDR3 DNA reads TGCGCCAGCAGCTCCCTAATGGGACAGGGGTCTTATAGCACAGATACGCAGTATTTT. This translates into CASSSLMGQGSYSTDTQYF.

This chain uses TRBV7-9 with TRBJ2-3, with TRBD2 matching over 11 bases. V shed 5 bases and J 5 bases; nucleotides not matched to a gene: 12. The V gene's germline CDR1 is SEHNR and CDR2 FQNEAQ (reference sequence). The CDR3 length is 17 residues. The chain's CDR3 is CASSLLSGRAGGDTQYF. CDR3 DNA: TGTGCCAGCAGCCTCCTTAGCGGGAGGGCCGGGGGAGATACGCAGTATTTT.

The rearrangement links TRBV19 to TRBJ2-7, with D perhaps matching TRBD1 (6 bases). The V gene lost 5 bases and the J gene lost 2 bases, with 7 bases spanning the gap. Germline CDR1 is LNHDA and CDR2 is SQIVND (reference sequence). This CDR3 comprises 12 residues. The CDR3 nucleotides are TGTGCCAGTAGTGGGGGCCCCTACGAGCAGTACTTC. This encodes CASSGGPYEQYF.

V usage is TRBV7-9 and J usage is TRBJ2-5; 7 bases align to TRBD1. The germline V gene encodes CDR1 SEHNR and CDR2 FQNEAQ (reference sequence). J lost 4 bases, V lost 5 bases, and 10 bases had no gene match. There are 15 residues in the CDR3. CDR3 bases: TGTGCCAGCAGCCCAGACAGGGTGCCTTCAGAGACCCAGTACTTC. Its translation is CASSPDRVPSETQYF.